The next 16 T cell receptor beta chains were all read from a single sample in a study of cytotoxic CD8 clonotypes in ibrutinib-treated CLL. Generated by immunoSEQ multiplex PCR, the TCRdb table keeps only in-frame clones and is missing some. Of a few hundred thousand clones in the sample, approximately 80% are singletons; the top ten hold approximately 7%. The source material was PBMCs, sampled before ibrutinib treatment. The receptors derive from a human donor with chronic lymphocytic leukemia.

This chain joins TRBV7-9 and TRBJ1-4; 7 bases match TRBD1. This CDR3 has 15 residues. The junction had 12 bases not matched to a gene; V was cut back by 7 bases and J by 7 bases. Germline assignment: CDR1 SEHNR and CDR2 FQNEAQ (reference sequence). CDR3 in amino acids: CASTTGFVVSEKLFF. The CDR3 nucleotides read TGTGCCAGCACGACAGGGTTTGTCGTCAGTGAAAAACTGTTTTTT.

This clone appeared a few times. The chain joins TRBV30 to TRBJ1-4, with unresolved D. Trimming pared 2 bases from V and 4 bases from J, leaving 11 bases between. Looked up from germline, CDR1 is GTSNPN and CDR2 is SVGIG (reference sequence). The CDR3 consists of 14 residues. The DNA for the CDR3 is TGTGCCTGGAGTCGAGGTCAGGTTAATGAAAAACTGTTTTTT. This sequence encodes CAWSRGQVNEKLFF.

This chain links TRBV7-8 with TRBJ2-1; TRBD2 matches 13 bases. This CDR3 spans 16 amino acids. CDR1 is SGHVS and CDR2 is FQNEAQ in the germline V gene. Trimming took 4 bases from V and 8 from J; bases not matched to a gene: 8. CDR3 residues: CASSSRTSGSFDEQFF. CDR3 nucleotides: TGTGCCAGCAGCTCCCGGACTAGCGGGAGCTTCGATGAGCAGTTCTTC.

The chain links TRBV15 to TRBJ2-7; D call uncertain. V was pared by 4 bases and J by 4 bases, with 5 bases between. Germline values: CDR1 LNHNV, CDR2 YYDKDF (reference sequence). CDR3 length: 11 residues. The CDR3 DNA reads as TGTGCCACCAGCAACCGATACGAGCAGTACTTC. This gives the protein CATSNRYEQYF.

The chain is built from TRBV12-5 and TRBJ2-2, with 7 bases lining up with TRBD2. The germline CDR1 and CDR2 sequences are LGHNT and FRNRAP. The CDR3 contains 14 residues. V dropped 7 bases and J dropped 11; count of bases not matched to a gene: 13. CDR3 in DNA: TGTGCTAGTGCCGGAGTTAGCGGGTCGATTGAGCTGTTTTTT. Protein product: CASAGVSGSIELFF.

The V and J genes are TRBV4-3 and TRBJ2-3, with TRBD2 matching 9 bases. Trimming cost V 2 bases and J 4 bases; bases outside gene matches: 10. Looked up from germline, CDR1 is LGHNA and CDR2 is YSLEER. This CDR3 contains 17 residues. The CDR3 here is CASSQSAGGGPADTQYF. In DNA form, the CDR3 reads TGCGCCAGCAGCCAATCCGCGGGAGGGGGGCCCGCAGATACGCAGTATTTT.

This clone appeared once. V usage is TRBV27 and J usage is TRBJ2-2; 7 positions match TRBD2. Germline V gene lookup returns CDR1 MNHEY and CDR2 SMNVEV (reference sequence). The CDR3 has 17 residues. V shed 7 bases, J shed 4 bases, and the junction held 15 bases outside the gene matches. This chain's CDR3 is CASMGVAGAPGTGELFF. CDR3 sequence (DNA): TGTGCCAGCATGGGTGTCGCGGGAGCCCCGGGCACCGGGGAGCTGTTTTTT.

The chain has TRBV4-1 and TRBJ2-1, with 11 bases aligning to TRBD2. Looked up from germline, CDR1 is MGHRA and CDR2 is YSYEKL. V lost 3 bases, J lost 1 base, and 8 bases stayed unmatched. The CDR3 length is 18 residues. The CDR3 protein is CASSHLYGTSGSYNEQFF. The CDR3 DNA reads TGCGCCAGCAGCCATTTATACGGGACTAGCGGATCCTACAATGAGCAGTTCTTC.

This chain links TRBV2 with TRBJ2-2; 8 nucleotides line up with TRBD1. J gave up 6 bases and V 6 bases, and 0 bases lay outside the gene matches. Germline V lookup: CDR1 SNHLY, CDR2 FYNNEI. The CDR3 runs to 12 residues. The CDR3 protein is CASRQGAGELFF. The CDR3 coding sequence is TGTGCCAGCAGACAGGGGGCCGGGGAGCTGTTTTTT.

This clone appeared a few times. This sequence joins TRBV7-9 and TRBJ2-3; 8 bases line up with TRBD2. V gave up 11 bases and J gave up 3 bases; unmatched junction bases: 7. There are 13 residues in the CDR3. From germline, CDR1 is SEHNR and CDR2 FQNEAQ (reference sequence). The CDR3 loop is CASGRVGTDTQYF. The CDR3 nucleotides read TGTGCCTCCGGGAGGGTCGGGACAGATACGCAGTATTTT.

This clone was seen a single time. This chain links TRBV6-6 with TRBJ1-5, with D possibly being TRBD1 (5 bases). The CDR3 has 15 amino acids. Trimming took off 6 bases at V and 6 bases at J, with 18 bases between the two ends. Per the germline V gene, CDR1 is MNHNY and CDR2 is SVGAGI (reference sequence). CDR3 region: CASSQTTGSGQPQHF. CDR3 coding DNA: TGTGCCAGCAGCCAAACCACAGGTTCAGGTCAGCCCCAGCATTTT.

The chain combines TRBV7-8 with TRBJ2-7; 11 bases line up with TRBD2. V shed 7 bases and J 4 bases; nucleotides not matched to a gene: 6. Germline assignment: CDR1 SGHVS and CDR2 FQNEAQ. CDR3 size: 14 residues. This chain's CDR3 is CASKTSGSSYEQYF. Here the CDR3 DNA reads TGTGCCAGCAAAACTAGCGGGAGTTCTTACGAGCAGTACTTC.

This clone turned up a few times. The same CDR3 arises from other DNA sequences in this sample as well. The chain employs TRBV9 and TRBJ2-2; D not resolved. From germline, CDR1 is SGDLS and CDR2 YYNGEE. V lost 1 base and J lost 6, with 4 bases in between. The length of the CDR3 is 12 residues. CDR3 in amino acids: CASSVTSGELFF. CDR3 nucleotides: TGTGCCAGCAGCGTAACCTCCGGGGAGCTGTTTTTT.

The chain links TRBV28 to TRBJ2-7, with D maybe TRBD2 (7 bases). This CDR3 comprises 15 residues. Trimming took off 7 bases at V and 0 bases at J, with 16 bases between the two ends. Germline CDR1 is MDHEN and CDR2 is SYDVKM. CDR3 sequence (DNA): TGTGCCAGCAACCAAGGGGGAGGGAGCTCCTACGAGCAGTACTTC. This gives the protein CASNQGGGSSYEQYF. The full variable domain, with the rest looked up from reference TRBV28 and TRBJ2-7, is DVKVTQSSRYLVKRTGEKVFLECVQDMDHENMFWYRQDPGLGLRLIYFSYDVKMKEKGDIPEGYSVSREKKERFSLILESASTNQTSMYLCASNQGGGSSYEQYFGPGTRLTVT.

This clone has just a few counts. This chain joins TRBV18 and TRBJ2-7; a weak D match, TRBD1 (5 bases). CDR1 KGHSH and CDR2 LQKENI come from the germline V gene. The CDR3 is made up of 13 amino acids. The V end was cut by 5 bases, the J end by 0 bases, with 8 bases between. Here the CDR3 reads CASSTDTSYEQYF. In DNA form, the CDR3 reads TGTGCCAGCTCAACGGACACCTCCTACGAGCAGTACTTC. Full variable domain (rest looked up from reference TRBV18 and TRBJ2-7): NAGVMQNPRHLVRRRGQEARLRCSPMKGHSHVYWYRQLPEEGLKFMVYLQKENIIDESGMPKERFSAEFPKEGPSILRIQQVVRGDSAAYFCASSTDTSYEQYFGPGTRLTVT.

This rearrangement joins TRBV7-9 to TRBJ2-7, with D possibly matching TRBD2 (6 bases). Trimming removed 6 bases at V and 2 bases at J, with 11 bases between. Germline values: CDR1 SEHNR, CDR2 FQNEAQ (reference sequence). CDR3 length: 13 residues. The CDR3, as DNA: TGTGCCAGCAGGCGTACGGGGGCCTACGAGCAGTACTTC. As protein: CASRRTGAYEQYF.